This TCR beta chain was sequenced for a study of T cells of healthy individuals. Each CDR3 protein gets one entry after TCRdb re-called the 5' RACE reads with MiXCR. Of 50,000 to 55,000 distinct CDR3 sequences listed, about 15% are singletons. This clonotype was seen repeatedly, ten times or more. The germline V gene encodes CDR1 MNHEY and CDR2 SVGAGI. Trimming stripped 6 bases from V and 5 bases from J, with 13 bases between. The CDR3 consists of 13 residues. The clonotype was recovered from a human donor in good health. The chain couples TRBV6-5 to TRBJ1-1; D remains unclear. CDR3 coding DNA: TGTGCCAGCAGGAGGGCGCGTGGTACTGAAGCTTTCTTT. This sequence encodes CASRRARGTEAFF.